This passage covers 22 T cell receptor beta chains from one sample sequenced in a study of blood T cell repertoires in COVID-19. Measured with immunoSEQ multiplex PCR; TCRdb has only the in-frame clones, and not every one. The sample shows roughly 200,000 clones, about 85% of them seen only once. The sample comprised peripheral blood. The receptors were gathered from a woman aged 30 to 39 with active or convalescent COVID-19.

In its sample, this clone ranks as medium-sized. The CDR3 protein is CAVQGTPVVDGYTF. In DNA form, the CDR3 reads TGTGCCGTACAGGGTACCCCCGTCGTGGACGGCTACACCTTC. This chain links TRBV28 with TRBJ1-2; TRBD1 is a possible D gene (6 bases). The CDR3 length is 14 residues. V lost 11 bases and J lost 8, with 24 bases in between. In germline, CDR1 is MDHEN, CDR2 SYDVKM.

Remarks on this clone: Other DNA sequences in this sample translate to the same CDR3. The chain is built from TRBV7-6 and TRBJ2-3; D possibly corresponds to TRBD2 (6 bases). Trimming cost V 2 bases and J 0 bases, with 9 bases left between them. Germline CDR1 is SGHVS and CDR2 is FNYEAQ. This CDR3 region has 15 residues. The CDR3, as DNA: TGTGCCAGCAGCTTACTAGCGCCTAGCACAGATACGCAGTATTTT. This translates into CASSLLAPSTDTQYF. Full variable domain (rest looked up from reference TRBV7-6 and TRBJ2-3): GAGVSQSPRYKVTKRGQDVALRCDPISGHVSLYWYRQALGQGPEFLTYFNYEAQQDKSGLPNDRFSAERPEGSISTLTIQRTEQRDSAMYRCASSLLAPSTDTQYFGPGTRLTVL.

The gene calls are TRBV27 and TRBJ1-2; no firm D call. Germline CDR1 is MNHEY and CDR2 is SMNVEV (reference sequence). The CDR3 has 14 amino acids. The V gene lost 6 bases and the J gene lost 4 bases, with 15 bases spanning the gap. CDR3 DNA sequence: TGTGCCAGCAGCGCCTCTAGACCGATCTATGGCTACACCTTC. This gives the protein CASSASRPIYGYTF.

This clone came up a few times. The chain combines TRBV19 with TRBJ1-1; a weak D match, TRBD1 (5 bases). Trimming stripped 3 bases from V and 0 bases from J, with 11 bases between. In germline, CDR1 is LNHDA, CDR2 SQIVND (reference sequence). The CDR3 extends over 15 amino acids. CDR3 nucleotide sequence: TGTGCCAGTAGTATGGGCGGCAGGGTGAACACTGAAGCTTTCTTT. It translates to CASSMGGRVNTEAFF.

J is TRBJ2-7 and V is TRBV18; D may be TRBD1 (5 bases). Trimming left V 2 bases short and J 2 bases short, with 10 bases between. Germline lookup yields CDR1 KGHSH and CDR2 LQKENI. The CDR3 is 14 amino acids. The CDR3 loop reads CASSPDSLPYEQYF. The CDR3 DNA sequence: TGTGCCAGCTCACCAGACAGCTTACCCTACGAGCAGTACTTC.

V usage is TRBV7-9 and J usage is TRBJ2-7; D perhaps matches TRBD1 (6 bases). Germline assignment: CDR1 SEHNR and CDR2 FQNEAQ (reference sequence). V lost 1 base to trimming and J lost 0 bases, with 10 bases between them. CDR3 length: 15 amino acids. In nucleotides, the CDR3 is TGTGCCAGCAGCTTAGTCGGGACACCCTCCTACGAGCAGTACTTC. Translated, it gives CASSLVGTPSYEQYF. The full variable domain, with the rest looked up from reference TRBV7-9 and TRBJ2-7, is DTGVSQNPRHKITKRGQNVTFRCDPISEHNRLYWYRQTLGQGPEFLTYFQNEAQLEKSRLLSDRFSAERPKGSFSTLEIQRTEQGDSAMYLCASSLVGTPSYEQYFGPGTRLTVT.

The rearrangement links TRBV5-5 to TRBJ1-4; 8 bases map to TRBD1. In germline, CDR1 is SGHKS, CDR2 YYEKEE (reference sequence). The trim removed 2 bases at V and 8 bases at J, leaving 5 bases unmatched. The CDR3 sequence is 14 residues long. CDR3 in amino acids: CASSLDRGGEKLFF. Here the CDR3 DNA reads TGTGCCAGCAGCTTAGACAGGGGTGGGGAAAAACTGTTTTTT.

The chain links TRBV7-9 to TRBJ2-3; D call uncertain. CDR3 length: 13 amino acids. In germline, CDR1 is SEHNR, CDR2 FQNEAQ (reference sequence). With 5 bases removed from V and 2 bases from J, the gap between germline ends came to 8 bases. The CDR3 spells CASSLKLTDTQYF. In nucleotides, the CDR3 is TGTGCCAGCAGCCTTAAACTCACAGATACGCAGTATTTT.

This sequence joins TRBV14 and TRBJ2-7, with D perhaps TRBD1 (5 bases). The CDR3 covers 12 residues. Looked up from germline, CDR1 is SGHDN and CDR2 is FVKESK. The V gene lost 1 base and the J gene lost 12 bases, with 13 bases spanning the gap. Here the CDR3 reads CASSQAPGSPYF. The CDR3 region has the DNA TGTGCCAGCAGCCAAGCGCCAGGGTCTCCGTACTTC.

This clone appeared once. The V call is TRBV11-3, the J call TRBJ1-2; weak D call: TRBD1 (6 bases). V was pared by 5 bases and J by 4 bases, with 8 bases between. In germline, CDR1 is SGHNT, CDR2 YENEEA. The length of the CDR3 is 12 residues. The CDR3 region has the DNA TGTGCCAGCAGCCCGGACAGCTATGGCTACACCTTC. Residues: CASSPDSYGYTF.

V gene TRBV6-5 combines with J gene TRBJ2-7; 12 bases are shared with TRBD1. The CDR3 has 14 residues. Germline V lookup: CDR1 MNHEY, CDR2 SVGAGI. With 7 bases clipped from V and 5 bases from J, the junction kept 6 bases outside the gene matches. In DNA form, the CDR3 reads TGTGCCAGCAAACGGGACAGGGGGCGGAACGAGCAGTACTTC. This sequence encodes CASKRDRGRNEQYF.

The V call is TRBV18, the J call TRBJ1-4; 7 nucleotides match TRBD1. The germline CDR1 and CDR2 sequences are KGHSH and LQKENI. The V gene end was trimmed by 3 bases and the J gene end by 0 bases; junction bases not matched to a gene: 4. CDR3 length equals 16 residues. CDR3 coding DNA: TGTGCCAGCTCACCGGGGACAGTTGCAACTAATGAAAAACTGTTTTTT. Translated, it gives CASSPGTVATNEKLFF.

The chain joins TRBV27 to TRBJ1-4; 10 bases align to TRBD1. This CDR3 region has 15 residues. J gave up 8 bases and V 5 bases, and 8 bases lay outside the gene matches. Germline CDR1 MNHEY, CDR2 SMNVEV (reference sequence). The chain's CDR3 is CASSTSGTGVEKLFF. The CDR3 coding sequence is TGTGCCAGCAGTACCTCCGGGACAGGGGTAGAAAAACTGTTTTTT.

This chain links TRBV7-7 with TRBJ2-1; 7 nucleotides line up with TRBD2. Germline V gene sequence: CDR1 SSHAT, CDR2 FNYEAQ (reference sequence). This CDR3 has 13 amino acids. The CDR3 is CAVGGATYNEQFF. In DNA form, the CDR3 reads TGTGCTGTGGGAGGGGCTACCTACAATGAGCAGTTCTTC.

The J gene is TRBJ1-4, the V gene TRBV9; no firm D call. This CDR3 is 14 amino acids long. V was shortened by 0 bases and J by 7 bases, with 10 bases between the two germline ends. Germline CDR1 reads SGDLS; CDR2 reads YYNGEE. The CDR3 DNA is TGTGCCAGCAGCGTAGAAATTGGCGGTGAAAAACTGTTTTTT. The encoded protein is CASSVEIGGEKLFF.

V is TRBV6-5 and J is TRBJ1-1; D is ambiguous. V dropped 2 bases and J dropped 3 bases, with 4 bases sitting between them. The CDR3 is 12 amino acids. Germline CDR1 reads MNHEY; CDR2 reads SVGAGI. CDR3 residues: CASSYADTEAFF. The CDR3 DNA reads as TGTGCCAGCAGTTACGCAGACACTGAAGCTTTCTTT.

This chain links TRBV3-1 (or the pseudogene TRBV3-2) with TRBJ1-2; D remains ambiguous. CDR3 length equals 12 residues. Germline CDR1 is LGHDT and CDR2 is YNNKEL (reference sequence). V dropped 4 bases and J dropped 7 bases, with 10 bases sitting between them. CDR3 DNA: TGTGCCAGCAGCCGGGAGGGTATTGGCTACACCTTC. Translation gives CASSREGIGYTF.

The J gene is TRBJ1-5, the V gene TRBV28, with D unclear. This CDR3 is built from 14 residues. The V gene's germline CDR1 is MDHEN and CDR2 SYDVKM. The V end was cut by 3 bases, the J end by 0 bases, with 6 bases between. The CDR3: CASSFLSSNQPQHF. The DNA for the CDR3 is TGTGCCAGCAGTTTCCTGAGTAGCAATCAGCCCCAGCATTTT.

The chain joins TRBV7-9 to TRBJ1-6; 10 bases match TRBD1. Germline V gives CDR1 SEHNR, CDR2 FQNEAQ (reference sequence). This CDR3 is 17 amino acids long. The V gene end was trimmed by 5 bases and the J gene end by 5 bases; junction bases not matched to a gene: 9. The CDR3 is CASSRDRGKPDNSPLHF. The CDR3 nucleotides read TGTGCCAGCAGCCGGGACAGGGGAAAGCCTGATAATTCACCCCTCCACTTT.

J is TRBJ1-1 and V is TRBV19, with 7 bases matching TRBD1. V lost 6 bases and J lost 1; bases outside the gene matches: 5. The germline CDR1 and CDR2 sequences are LNHDA and SQIVND (reference sequence). The CDR3 loop spans 14 amino acids. CDR3 residues: CASSLQGGNTEAFF. The CDR3 coding sequence is TGTGCCAGTAGCCTTCAGGGGGGGAACACTGAAGCTTTCTTT.

The chain recombines TRBV15 with TRBJ1-2, with 7 bases that match TRBD1. The ends lost 1 base at V and 8 bases at J; junction bases unmatched: 7. This CDR3 comprises 14 residues. The germline V gene has CDR1 LNHNV and CDR2 YYDKDF (reference sequence). CDR3 loop: CATSRGDSHIGYTF. CDR3 DNA sequence: TGTGCCACCAGCAGAGGGGACAGTCACATAGGCTACACCTTC.

As DNA, the CDR3 is TGCGCCAGCAGCCCACAAGGGACAGGGGGCGGGAAACCCCTCCACTTT. It encodes CASSPQGTGGGKPLHF. The chain uses TRBV5-1 and TRBJ1-6; 12 bases are shared with TRBD1. Germline CDR1 is SGHRS and CDR2 is YFSETQ. This CDR3 contains 16 residues. Germline trimming cut 4 bases from V and 12 bases from J; bases unmatched to any gene: 11.